The 22 T cell receptor beta chains in this list originate from one sample, sequenced in a study of molecular identifiers for immune sequencing clone quantification listed by TCRdb under 2018. Receptor libraries were prepared by PCR. Sequencing took place on an Illumina HiSeq 4000. The public reads were quality trimmed at Q25 with fastp and then assembled into clones with MiXCR by TCRdb, keeping productive beta chains. Identical CDR3 protein sequences are pooled into one entry, listed with their most common genes and DNA. The sample records hundreds of thousands of distinct CDR3 sequences, 20% of which are singletons. The ten largest clones represent 0.75% to 0.95% of the sample. Sequencing was performed on naive CD8+ T cells from blood, with Jurkat cell RNA spiked in. Read against the paper, the sample's cell subset or site label means: FACS-sorted CD8+CD4-CCR7+CD45RA+ naive T cells. Every receptor here comes from a human donor in good health. Some libraries in this study had Jurkat cell RNA spiked in.

There are a few counts of this clonotype. The chain has TRBV29-1 and TRBJ1-1, with D possibly being TRBD1 (5 bases). V shed 7 bases and J shed 4 bases, with 16 bases lying between them. The CDR3 runs 13 residues. Germline assignment: CDR1 SQVTM and CDR2 ANQGSEA. The CDR3 here is CSADGGIGTEAFF. For the CDR3, the DNA is TGCAGCGCCGACGGGGGGATAGGCACTGAAGCTTTCTTT.

This clonotype was seen a handful of times. V usage is TRBV5-1 and J usage is TRBJ2-7; D may be TRBD1 (6 bases). Germline assignment: CDR1 SGHRS and CDR2 YFSETQ. Between the trimmed V and J ends, which lost 4 bases and 4 bases, there was a span of 21 bases. This CDR3 is built from 16 residues. The CDR3 here is CASSAYRDPTVYEQYF. The CDR3 nucleotides are TGCGCCAGCAGCGCCTACAGGGACCCCACGGTTTACGAGCAGTACTTC.

The chain is built from TRBV29-1 and TRBJ2-2; the D is unclear. Germline V gives CDR1 SQVTM, CDR2 ANQGSEA. The CDR3 covers 15 residues. Trimming left V 4 bases short and J 3 bases short, with 15 bases between. The CDR3 here is CSVGVWGRDTGELFF. The CDR3 DNA sequence: TGCAGCGTTGGAGTCTGGGGAAGAGACACCGGGGAGCTGTTTTTT.

This clonotype has at least ten counts. CDR3 residues: CSVEGTGGTYEQYF. The CDR3 DNA follows: TGCAGCGTTGAAGGGACAGGGGGTACCTACGAGCAGTACTTC. The chain combines TRBV29-1 with TRBJ2-7, with TRBD1 matching 10 bases. V trimming: 1 base; J trimming: 2 bases; junction bases outside the gene matches: 2. Germline-derived CDR1 and CDR2 are SQVTM and ANQGSEA. The CDR3 is 14 residues long.

This clonotype was seen at least ten times. The rearrangement uses TRBV4-2 and TRBJ2-7, with 9 bases aligning to TRBD2. After removal of 1 base from V and 9 bases from J, the junction contained 16 bases not matched to a gene. The CDR3 has 17 amino acids. CDR1 is LGHNA, CDR2 YNFKEQ, per germline. The CDR3 nucleotides read TGTGCCAGCAGCCAAGCGGCAGGAGGGGGCTCTAGCGGGGTGCAGTACTTC. This encodes CASSQAAGGGSSGVQYF.

This clonotype was observed at least ten times. This chain uses TRBV20-1 with TRBJ2-2; D unclear. Trimming removed 3 bases from V and 2 bases from J, with 13 bases in between. CDR3 length: 15 residues. Germline V gene lookup returns CDR1 DFQATT and CDR2 SNEGSKA (reference sequence). The CDR3 coding sequence is TGCAGTGCTAGTCATGGGCTAGTAAACACCGGGGAGCTGTTTTTT. Amino acid sequence: CSASHGLVNTGELFF.

Notes on this clonotype: A much larger clone differs by one base, so this may be a read error. V gene TRBV9 combines with J gene TRBJ2-3; 9 nucleotides align to TRBD2. Trimming cost V 7 bases and J 1 base; bases outside gene matches: 10. This CDR3 comprises 16 residues. Germline CDR1 is SGDLS and CDR2 is YYNGEE. This CDR3 is CASGAGGSIGTDTQYF. The CDR3 nucleotides are TGTGCCAGCGGCGCGGGAGGGAGTATCGGCACAGATACGCAGTATTTT.

The chain carries TRBV21-1 and TRBJ2-5; the table gives TRBD2 as D, unverified against the DNA. TRBV21-1 constitutes a pseudogene. This CDR3 has 20 residues. CDR3 coding DNA: TGTGCCAGCAGCCCTTCTTGGTACGGACTAGCGGGAGTTATATCAGAGACCCAGTACTTC. Translation: CASSPSWYGLAGVISETQYF.

With respect to this clonotype: A read error is possible here, since a much larger clone lies one base away. The V call is TRBV28, the J call TRBJ2-2; perhaps TRBD1 as D (6 bases). The CDR3 is 16 amino acids. Germline values: CDR1 MDHEN, CDR2 SYDVKM. V was trimmed by 6 bases and J by 7 bases, leaving 21 bases between them. CDR3 nucleotides: TGTGCCAGCAGCAGAACTAGGGCAGGGGAGAGCGGGGAGCTGTTTTTT. Amino acids: CASSRTRAGESGELFF.

This clonotype was observed at least ten times. This rearrangement joins TRBV5-6 to TRBJ1-5, with unresolved D. The CDR3 has 15 residues. Germline-derived CDR1 and CDR2 are SGHDT and YYEEEE. Trimming cost V 3 bases and J 5 bases, with 15 bases left between them. The CDR3 nucleotides are TGTGCCAGCAGCTCCCAGGCCCCTGGGGATCAGCCCCAGCATTTT. It specifies CASSSQAPGDQPQHF.

This clonotype was counted many times. The chain recombines TRBV29-1 with TRBJ1-2; D unresolved. V gave up 5 bases and J gave up 3 bases, with 10 bases separating them. CDR1 SQVTM and CDR2 ANQGSEA come from the germline V gene. The CDR3 consists of 12 residues. CDR3 sequence: CSVQDGYYGYTF. The CDR3 coding sequence is TGCAGCGTTCAGGACGGATACTATGGCTACACCTTC.

As for this clonotype: This may be a read error, as it is one base from a much larger clone. The missing conserved phenylalanine or tryptophan at the end of this CDR3 makes a read error likely. V gene TRBV20-1 combines with J gene TRBJ2-7; TRBD2 agrees at 11 bases. The CDR3 covers 15 residues. The germline gives CDR1 DFQATT, CDR2 SNEGSKA (reference sequence). Losses at the gene ends were 3 bases for V and 1 base for J; bases not matched to a gene: 5. CDR3 protein: CSASTSGSGSYEQYS. CDR3 nucleotide sequence: TGCAGTGCTAGCACTAGCGGGAGCGGATCCTACGAGCAGTACTCC.

The J gene is TRBJ2-7, the V gene TRBV28, with TRBD1 matching 7 bases. Germline CDR1 reads MDHEN; CDR2 reads SYDVKM. V shed 4 bases, J shed 0 bases, and the junction held 15 bases outside the gene matches. The CDR3 consists of 18 residues. The CDR3 reads CASSSQWTGPSGSYEQYF. Here the CDR3 DNA reads TGTGCCAGCAGTTCCCAGTGGACAGGCCCCTCAGGCTCCTACGAGCAGTACTTC.

This clonotype was seen repeatedly, ten times or more. The gene calls are TRBV12-3 or TRBV12-4 and TRBJ1-1; D is unresolved. Between the trimmed V and J ends, which lost 2 bases and 5 bases, there was a span of 6 bases. The CDR3 extends over 12 amino acids. The CDR3 bases are TGTGCCAGCAGTTTATGGGAGACTGAAGCTTTCTTT. The encoded protein is CASSLWETEAFF.

The sample holds many counts of this clonotype. The rearrangement links TRBV5-1 to TRBJ2-7; D is possibly TRBD1 (5 bases). The CDR3 length is 14 residues. Trimming left V 6 bases short and J 4 bases short, with 17 bases between. CDR1 SGHRS and CDR2 YFSETQ come from the germline V gene. The CDR3 DNA is TGCGCCAGCACCCAGGTCCCAGGGTTGTACGAGCAGTACTTC. It yields the protein CASTQVPGLYEQYF. Full variable domain (rest looked up from reference TRBV5-1 and TRBJ2-7): KAGVTQTPRYLIKTRGQQVTLSCSPISGHRSVSWYQQTPGQGLQFLFEYFSETQRNKGNFPGRFSGRQFSNSRSEMNVSTLELGDSALYLCASTQVPGLYEQYFGPGTRLTVT.

There are many counts of this clonotype. The chain employs TRBV27 and TRBJ1-2; D is uncertain. Germline CDR1 reads MNHEY; CDR2 reads SMNVEV (reference sequence). There are 13 residues in the CDR3. Trimming removed 8 bases at V and 0 bases at J, with 10 bases between. The CDR3 nucleotides are TGTGCCAGCGCCGTCGGCCCTAACTATGGCTACACCTTC. It translates to CASAVGPNYGYTF.

This clonotype was observed a few times. This chain links TRBV7-9 with TRBJ1-1; D might be TRBD1 (5 bases). This CDR3 is 15 amino acids long. The ends were cut back, 3 bases at V and 0 bases at J, with 11 bases in the middle. Germline loops: CDR1 SEHNR, CDR2 FQNEAQ (reference sequence). The CDR3 DNA follows: TGTGCCAGCAGCTTCGTTCAGGGCATGAACACTGAAGCTTTCTTT. It yields the protein CASSFVQGMNTEAFF.

This clonotype was counted ten times or more. The V gene is TRBV6-2 or TRBV6-3, the J gene TRBJ2-2; D uncertain. The V end lost 2 bases, the J end lost 0 bases, and 7 bases lay between the germline ends. This CDR3 spans 15 amino acids. Germline CDR1 is MNHEY and CDR2 is SVGEGT. DNA of the CDR3: TGTGCCAGCAGTTACATTATAGCGAACACCGGGGAGCTGTTTTTT. It specifies CASSYIIANTGELFF.

The rearrangement joins TRBV11-2 to TRBJ2-4; either TRBD1 or TRBD2 may fit D (5 bases each). CDR1 SGHAT and CDR2 FQNNGV come from the germline V gene. Trimming took off 3 bases at V and 10 bases at J, with 13 bases between the two ends. This CDR3 region has 13 residues. The CDR3 nucleotides are TGTGCCAGCAGCTTTGGGGGAGAGGGTATTCAGTACTTC. This translates into CASSFGGEGIQYF. Full variable domain (remainder filled in from reference TRBV11-2 and TRBJ2-4): EAGVAQSPRYKIIEKRQSVAFWCNPISGHATLYWYQQILGQGPKLLIQFQNNGVVDDSQLPKDRFSAERLKGVDSTLKIQPAKLEDSAVYLCASSFGGEGIQYFGAGTRLSVL.

Note on this clonotype: With a much larger clone just one base away, this may be a read error. The chain combines TRBV20-1 with TRBJ2-7; the D is unclear. CDR1 is DFQATT and CDR2 is SNEGSKA in the germline V gene (reference sequence). The CDR3 covers 16 residues. The CDR3 coding sequence is TGCAGTGCTAGCGCCCTCCCAGACTCCCTCTCCTACGAGCAGCACTTC. Translating it yields CSASALPDSLSYEQHF.

In the case of this clonotype: A much larger clone lies one base from this, so it may be a read error. V usage is TRBV7-3 and J usage is TRBJ2-7; no clear D gene. The CDR3 extends over 13 amino acids. The V end lost 5 bases, the J end lost 3 bases, and 11 bases lay between the germline ends. Germline values: CDR1 SGHTA, CDR2 FQGTGA. DNA of the CDR3: TGTGCCAGCAGCCGAGAATACTTCTACGAGCAGTACTTC. Translation: CASSREYFYEQYF.

This clonotype was seen ten or more times. V gene TRBV18 combines with J gene TRBJ2-5; 8 bases map to TRBD1. Germline loops: CDR1 KGHSH, CDR2 LQKENI. V gave up 8 bases and J gave up 5 bases; unmatched junction bases: 10. CDR3 length: 14 amino acids. The CDR3 sequence: CASSPGQGWETQYF. The CDR3 DNA is TGTGCCAGCAGTCCAGGACAGGGTTGGGAGACCCAGTACTTC.